This T cell receptor beta chain was observed in a study of tumor-infiltrating lymphocytes in primary liver carcinoma. Study-wide points: Owing to bulk unsorted samples, no comparison was made between CD4+ and CD8+ repertoires.

The researchers produced TCR beta cDNA from about 510 ng total RNA with a constant-region primer. Slightly modified ARM-PCR with three nested multiplex PCR rounds yielded TCR beta libraries. The study ran its first two PCR rounds for roughly 10 cycles each, using TRBV1-TRBV30 forward primers and a C-beta reverse primer. TCRdb ran MiXCR on the multiplex PCR reads and lists one entry per CDR3 protein. The table lists 310,000 or so distinct CDR3 sequences, around three fifths of them singletons, with approximately 5.9% in the top ten. Germline DNA was also extracted, and blood RNA derived from unsorted whole blood. CDR1 MNHNS and CDR2 SASEGT come from the germline V gene. V lost 1 base, J lost 5 bases, and 12 bases lay in between. This CDR3 has 14 amino acids. This clonotype was observed at least ten times. Its antigen is currently unknown.

This sequence was found in a man aged 40-49 years with primary liver carcinoma and hepatitis B virus infection. The chain is built from TRBV6-1 and TRBJ2-7; a weak D match, TRBD1 (6 bases). Sequenced material: peripheral blood. The CDR3: CASSEGQAWHEQYF. The CDR3 DNA reads TGTGCCAGCAGTGAAGGACAGGCGTGGCACGAGCAGTACTTC.